This TCR beta chain was captured by sequencing in a study of blood T cell repertoires in COVID-19. Study background: Acute and convalescent COVID-19 samples came from the United States, Italy and Spain. From T cells, B-cell-depleted T cells, or PBMCs came the material, which was cDNA or gDNA.

CDR3 length: 14 residues. V lost 2 bases and J lost 4, with 11 bases in between. Germline-derived CDR1 and CDR2 are SGHAT and FQNNGV. Per the study methods: Cell counts per sample came from amplifying reference gene primers. Produced via immunoSEQ multiplex PCR; TCRdb's table is partial and in-frame only. V and J calls and clone size are copied from that table; D and trimming were computed from the DNA. The sample lists 140,000 or so clones; 88% were seen once. This clonotype was obtained from a woman aged 45-59 years with acute or convalescent COVID-19. Sequencing was performed on peripheral blood. The rearrangement joins TRBV11-2 to TRBJ2-5; D perhaps matches TRBD2 (5 bases). The CDR3 here is CASSLNGERETQYF. The CDR3 DNA reads TGTGCCAGCAGCTTAAACGGGGAGAGAGAGACCCAGTACTTC.